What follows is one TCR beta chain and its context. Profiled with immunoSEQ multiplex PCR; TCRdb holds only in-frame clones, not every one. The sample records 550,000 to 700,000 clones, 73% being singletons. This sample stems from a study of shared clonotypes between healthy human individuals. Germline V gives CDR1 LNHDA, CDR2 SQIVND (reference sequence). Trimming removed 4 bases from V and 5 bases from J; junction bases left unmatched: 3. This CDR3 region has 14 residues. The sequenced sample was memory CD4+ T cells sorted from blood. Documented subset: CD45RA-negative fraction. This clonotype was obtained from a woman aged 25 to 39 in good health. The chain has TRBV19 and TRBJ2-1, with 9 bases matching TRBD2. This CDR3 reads CASSTSSGDNEQFF. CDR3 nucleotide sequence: TGTGCCAGTAGTACCTCTAGCGGGGACAATGAGCAGTTCTTC. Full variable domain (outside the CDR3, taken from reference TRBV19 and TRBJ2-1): DGGITQSPKYLFRKEGQNVTLSCEQNLNHDAMYWYRQDPGQGLRLIYYSQIVNDFQKGDIAEGYSVSREKKESFPLTVTSAQKNPTAFYLCASSTSSGDNEQFFGPGTRLTVL.